The present TCR beta chain was sequenced within a study of T cells in Graves' hyperthyroidism and ophthalmopathy. Hyperthyroidism in the patients, aged 18 to 65, was newly diagnosed and under 2 months in duration. Diagnostic assessment was based on clinical symptoms, serum thyroxine and TRAb, thyroid ultrasound and orbital computed tomography. Using around 10 ml of fresh peripheral blood, PBMCs were prepared. The CDR3 has 16 amino acids. V lost 5 bases and J lost 4; bases outside the gene matches: 14. CDR1 and CDR2 from the germline V gene are DFQATT and SNEGSKA (reference sequence). Amplification of TCR beta CDR3 regions used RNA as the template. When the TCR CDR3 underwent first-round RT-PCR, the HTBI primer set was used. TCRdb passed the multiplex PCR reads through MiXCR, listing each CDR3 protein once. This table holds 20,000 to 30,000 distinct CDR3 sequences, around 50% found once. The table lists this clonotype with many counts.

The sample comprised blood. The chain employs TRBV20-1 and TRBJ2-5, with 9 bases aligning to TRBD1. The TCR sequence derives from a woman in her thirties or forties with Graves' hyperthyroidism that later progressed to Graves' ophthalmopathy. CDR3 loop: CSAGRETGGLRETQYF. The CDR3 region has the DNA TGCAGTGCTGGCCGTGAGACAGGGGGTTTGAGAGAGACCCAGTACTTC.